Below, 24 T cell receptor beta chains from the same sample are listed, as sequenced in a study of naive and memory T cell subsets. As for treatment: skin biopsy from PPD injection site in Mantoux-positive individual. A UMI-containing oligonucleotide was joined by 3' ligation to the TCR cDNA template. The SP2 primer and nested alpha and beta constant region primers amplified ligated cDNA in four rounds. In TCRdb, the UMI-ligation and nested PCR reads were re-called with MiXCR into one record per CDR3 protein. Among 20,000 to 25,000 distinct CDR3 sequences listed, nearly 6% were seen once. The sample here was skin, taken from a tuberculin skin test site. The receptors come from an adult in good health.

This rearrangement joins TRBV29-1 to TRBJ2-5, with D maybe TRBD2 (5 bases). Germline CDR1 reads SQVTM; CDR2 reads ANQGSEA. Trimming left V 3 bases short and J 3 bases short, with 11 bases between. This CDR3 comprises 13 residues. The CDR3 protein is CSVEEVAKETQYF. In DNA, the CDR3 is TGCAGCGTTGAGGAGGTAGCGAAAGAGACCCAGTACTTC. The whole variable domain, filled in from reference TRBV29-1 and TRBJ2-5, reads SAVISQKPSRDICQRGTSLTIQCQVDSQVTMMFWYRQQPGQSLTLIATANQGSEATYESGFVIDKFPISRPNLTFSTLTVSNMSPEDSSIYLCSVEEVAKETQYFGPGTRLLVL.

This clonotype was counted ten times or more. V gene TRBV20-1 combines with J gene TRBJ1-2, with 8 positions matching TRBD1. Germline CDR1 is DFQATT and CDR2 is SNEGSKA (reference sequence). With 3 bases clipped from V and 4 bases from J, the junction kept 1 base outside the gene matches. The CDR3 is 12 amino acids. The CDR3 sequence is CSASTGGYGYTF. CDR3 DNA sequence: TGCAGTGCTAGCACAGGGGGCTATGGCTACACCTTC.

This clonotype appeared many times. The CDR3 DNA is TGTGCCAGCAACCAGCTAGCGGGAGGTGAGCAGTACTTC. Translating gives CASNQLAGGEQYF. The rearrangement joins TRBV7-9 to TRBJ2-7, with 11 bases fitting TRBD2. The V and J ends lost 7 bases and 7 bases, in that order; junction bases with no gene match: 6. The CDR3 is made up of 13 amino acids. Germline V CDR1 and CDR2: SEHNR, FQNEAQ (reference sequence).

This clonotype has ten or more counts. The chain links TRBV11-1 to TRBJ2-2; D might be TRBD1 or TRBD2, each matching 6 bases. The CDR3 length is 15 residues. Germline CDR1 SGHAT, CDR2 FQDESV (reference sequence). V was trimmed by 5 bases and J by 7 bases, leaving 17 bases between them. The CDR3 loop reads CASSEQRGAGGELFF. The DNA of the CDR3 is TGTGCCAGCAGCGAGCAAAGGGGGGCCGGCGGGGAGCTGTTTTTT.

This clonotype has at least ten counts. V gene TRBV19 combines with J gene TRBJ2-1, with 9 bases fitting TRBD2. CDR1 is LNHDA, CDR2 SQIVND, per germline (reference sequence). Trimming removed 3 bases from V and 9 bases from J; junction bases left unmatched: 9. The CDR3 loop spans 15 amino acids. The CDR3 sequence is CASSMGLAGGGEQFF. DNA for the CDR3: TGTGCCAGTAGTATGGGACTTGCGGGAGGGGGTGAGCAGTTCTTC.

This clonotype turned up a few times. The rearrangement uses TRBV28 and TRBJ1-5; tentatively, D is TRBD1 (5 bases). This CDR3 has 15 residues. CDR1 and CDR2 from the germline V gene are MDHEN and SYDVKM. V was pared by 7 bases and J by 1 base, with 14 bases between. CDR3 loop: CASIYSQGSNQPQHF. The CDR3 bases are TGTGCCAGCATCTATAGTCAGGGAAGCAATCAGCCCCAGCATTTT.

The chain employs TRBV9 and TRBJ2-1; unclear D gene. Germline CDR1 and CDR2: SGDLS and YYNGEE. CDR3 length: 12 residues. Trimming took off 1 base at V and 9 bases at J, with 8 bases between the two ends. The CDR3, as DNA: TGTGCCAGCAGCGTATGTGAGTGTGAGCAGTTCTTC. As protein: CASSVCECEQFF.

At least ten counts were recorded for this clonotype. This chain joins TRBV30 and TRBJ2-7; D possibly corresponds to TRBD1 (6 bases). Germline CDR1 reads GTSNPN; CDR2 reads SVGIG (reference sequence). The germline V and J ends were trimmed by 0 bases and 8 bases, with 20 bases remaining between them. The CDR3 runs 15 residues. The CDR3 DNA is TGTGCCTGGAGTGTATTCCGGACAGTCGCTGGCAAGCAGTACTTC. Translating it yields CAWSVFRTVAGKQYF.

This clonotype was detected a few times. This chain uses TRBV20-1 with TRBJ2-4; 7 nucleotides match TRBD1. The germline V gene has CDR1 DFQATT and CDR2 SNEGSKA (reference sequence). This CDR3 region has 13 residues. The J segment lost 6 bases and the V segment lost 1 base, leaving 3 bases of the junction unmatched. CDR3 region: CSARGAGGNIQYF. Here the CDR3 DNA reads TGCAGTGCTAGAGGGGCAGGGGGAAACATTCAGTACTTC.

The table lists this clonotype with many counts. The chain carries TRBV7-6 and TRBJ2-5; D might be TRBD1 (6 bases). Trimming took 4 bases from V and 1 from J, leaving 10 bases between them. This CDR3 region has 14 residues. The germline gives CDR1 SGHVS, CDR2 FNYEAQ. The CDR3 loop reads CASSWTDTQETQYF. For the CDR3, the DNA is TGTGCCAGCAGCTGGACAGACACCCAAGAGACCCAGTACTTC.

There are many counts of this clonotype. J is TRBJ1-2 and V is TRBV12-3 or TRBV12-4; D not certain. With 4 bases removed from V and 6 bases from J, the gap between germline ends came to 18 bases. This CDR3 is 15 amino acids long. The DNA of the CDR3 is TGTGCCAGCAGTTCCCCCGGTCTGGGAAAGAATGGCTACACCTTC. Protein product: CASSSPGLGKNGYTF.

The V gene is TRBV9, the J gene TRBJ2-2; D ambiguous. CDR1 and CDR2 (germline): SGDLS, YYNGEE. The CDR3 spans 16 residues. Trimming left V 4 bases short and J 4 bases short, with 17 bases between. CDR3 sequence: CASSPDLVRTTGELFF. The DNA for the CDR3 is TGTGCCAGCAGCCCCGATTTGGTCAGAACCACCGGGGAGCTGTTTTTT. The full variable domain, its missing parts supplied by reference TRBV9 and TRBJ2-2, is DSGVTQTPKHLITATGQRVTLRCSPRSGDLSVYWYQQSLDQGLQFLIQYYNGEERAKGNILERFSAQQFPDLHSELNLSSLELGDSALYFCASSPDLVRTTGELFFGEGSRLTVL.

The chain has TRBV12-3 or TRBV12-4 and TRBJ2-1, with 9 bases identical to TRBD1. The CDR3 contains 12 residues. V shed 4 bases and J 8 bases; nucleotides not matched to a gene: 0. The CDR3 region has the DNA TGTGCCAGCAGTTGGACAGGGGATGAGCAGTTCTTC. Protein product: CASSWTGDEQFF.

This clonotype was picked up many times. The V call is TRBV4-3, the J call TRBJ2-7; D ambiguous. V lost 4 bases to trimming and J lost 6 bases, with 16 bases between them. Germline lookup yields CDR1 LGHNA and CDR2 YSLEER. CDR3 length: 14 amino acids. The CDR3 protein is CASSRRYYGLEQYF. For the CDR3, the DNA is TGCGCCAGCAGCCGCCGGTACTATGGCCTCGAGCAGTACTTC.

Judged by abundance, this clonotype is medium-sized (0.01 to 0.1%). CDR3 residues: CASSRTGGLSGANVLTF. Written as DNA, the CDR3 is TGTGCCAGCAGTCGGACAGGGGGTCTCTCTGGGGCCAACGTCCTGACTTTC. The chain uses TRBV27 and TRBJ2-6; 10 bases align to TRBD1. This CDR3 contains 17 residues. Germline values: CDR1 MNHEY, CDR2 SMNVEV (reference sequence). V dropped 5 bases and J dropped 0; count of bases not matched to a gene: 4. Full variable domain (outside the CDR3, taken from reference TRBV27 and TRBJ2-6): EAQVTQNPRYLITVTGKKLTVTCSQNMNHEYMSWYRQDPGLGLRQIYYSMNVEVTDKGDVPEGYKVSRKEKRNFPLILESPSPNQTSLYFCASSRTGGLSGANVLTFGAGSRLTVL.

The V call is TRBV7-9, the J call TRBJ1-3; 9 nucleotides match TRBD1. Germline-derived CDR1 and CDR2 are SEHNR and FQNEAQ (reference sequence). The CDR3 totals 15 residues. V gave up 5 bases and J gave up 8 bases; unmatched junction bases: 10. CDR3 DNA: TGTGCCAGCAGCCCCCACAGGGGGCGCGTGGACACCATATATTTT. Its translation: CASSPHRGRVDTIYF.

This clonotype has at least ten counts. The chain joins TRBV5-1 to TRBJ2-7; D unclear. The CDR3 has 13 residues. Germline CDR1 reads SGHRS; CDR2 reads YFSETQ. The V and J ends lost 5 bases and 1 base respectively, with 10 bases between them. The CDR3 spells CASSLAESYEQYF. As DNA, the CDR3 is TGCGCCAGCAGTCTGGCGGAGTCCTACGAGCAGTACTTC. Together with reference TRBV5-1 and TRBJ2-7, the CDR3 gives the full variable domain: KAGVTQTPRYLIKTRGQQVTLSCSPISGHRSVSWYQQTPGQGLQFLFEYFSETQRNKGNFPGRFSGRQFSNSRSEMNVSTLELGDSALYLCASSLAESYEQYFGPGTRLTVT.

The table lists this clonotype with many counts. CDR3 sequence: CASSQDVPRPYNEQFF. CDR3 nucleotide sequence: TGTGCCAGCAGCCAAGATGTCCCTCGCCCCTACAATGAGCAGTTCTTC. The V call is TRBV3-1, the J call TRBJ2-1; D not certain. Germline V gene data show CDR1 as LGHDT and CDR2 as YNNKEL (reference sequence). The CDR3 sequence is 16 residues long. V lost 0 bases to trimming and J lost 2 bases, with 11 bases between them.

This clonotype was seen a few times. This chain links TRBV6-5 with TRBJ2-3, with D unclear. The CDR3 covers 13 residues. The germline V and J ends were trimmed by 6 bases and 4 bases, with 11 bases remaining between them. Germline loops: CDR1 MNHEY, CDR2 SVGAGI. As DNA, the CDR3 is TGTGCCAGCAGAAGTCATACCTCAGATACGCAGTATTTT. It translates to CASRSHTSDTQYF.

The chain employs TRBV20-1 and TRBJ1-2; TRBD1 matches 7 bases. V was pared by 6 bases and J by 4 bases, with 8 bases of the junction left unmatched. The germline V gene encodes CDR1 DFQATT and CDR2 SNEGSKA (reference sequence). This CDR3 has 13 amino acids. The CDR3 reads CSAAAGQVYGYTF. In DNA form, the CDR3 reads TGCAGTGCGGCAGCTGGACAGGTCTATGGCTACACCTTC.

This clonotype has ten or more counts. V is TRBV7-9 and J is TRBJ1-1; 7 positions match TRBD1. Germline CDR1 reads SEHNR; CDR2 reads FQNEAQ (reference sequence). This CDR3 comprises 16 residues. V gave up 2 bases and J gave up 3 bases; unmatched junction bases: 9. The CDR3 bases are TGTGCCAGCAGCTTAACTTGGAAGGGGGCGGACACTGAAGCTTTCTTT. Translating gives CASSLTWKGADTEAFF.

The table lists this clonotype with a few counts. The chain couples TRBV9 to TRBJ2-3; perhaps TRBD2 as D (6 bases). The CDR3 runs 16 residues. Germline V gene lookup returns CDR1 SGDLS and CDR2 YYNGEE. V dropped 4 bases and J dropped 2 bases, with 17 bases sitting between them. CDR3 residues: CASSSSVGHLTDTQYF. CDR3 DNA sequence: TGTGCCAGCAGCTCTAGCGTCGGACACCTCACAGATACGCAGTATTTT.

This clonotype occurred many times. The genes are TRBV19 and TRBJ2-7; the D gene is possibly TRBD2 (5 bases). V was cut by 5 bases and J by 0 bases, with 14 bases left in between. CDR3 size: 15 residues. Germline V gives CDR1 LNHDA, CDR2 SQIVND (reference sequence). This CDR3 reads CASSLTTTISYEQYF. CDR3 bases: TGTGCCAGTAGTTTAACGACTACAATCTCCTACGAGCAGTACTTC.

DNA for the CDR3: TGTGCCAGCAGCTTATATGGGGAGCAGTTCTTC. This encodes CASSLYGEQFF. The chain uses TRBV7-9 and TRBJ2-1; D uncertain. Per the germline V gene, CDR1 is SEHNR and CDR2 is FQNEAQ (reference sequence). Trimming took off 2 bases at V and 10 bases at J, with 6 bases between the two ends. The CDR3 is 11 residues long.